This TCR beta chain appears in the sequencing data of a study of coeliac disease. About this clone: Its target is unknown.

Cells were frozen in aliquots of around 490,000, and one aliquot per fraction was sequenced. Findings and caveats of the study: Unbiased detection of gliadin-specific T cells was judged not feasible with this approach. Few TRB amino acid sequences were shared between samples; most were unique.

Using immunoSEQ multiplex PCR, the repertoire was profiled, and TCRdb retains in-frame clones only, with some absent. The top ten clones hold 15% to 25% of a sample with roughly 6,700 clones, around 62% of them seen once. Germline V lookup: CDR1 MNHEY, CDR2 SVGAGI. With 7 bases removed from V and 7 bases from J, the gap between germline ends came to 16 bases. The CDR3 length is 14 residues. This chain uses TRBV6-5 with TRBJ2-2, with a possible D match to TRBD2 (6 bases). The sequencing sample was made of lymphocytes from the gut lamina propria. The receptor was derived from a man aged 60 to 69 with celiac disease on a gluten-free diet. CDR3 region: CASNPLQGGGELFF. In DNA, the CDR3 is TGTGCCAGCAACCCCCTGCAGGGAGGCGGGGAGCTGTTTTTT.